A single sample is the source of the 11 T cell receptor beta chains below, sequenced in a study of T cell repertoires in cytomegalovirus infection. MiXCR was run by TCRdb on the reads, yielding one entry per CDR3 protein. The sample shows a few hundred thousand distinct CDR3 sequences, about 39% of them seen only once. Antigen specificity for these receptors is unknown. The material sequenced was cultured PBMCs, taken from culture after CMV antigen stimulation. Receptors originate from a human donor in good health (CMV status not recorded). Some clones in this sample may be carry-over from other donors' samples.

The rearrangement joins TRBV6-1 to TRBJ1-1; D gene ambiguous. The V gene lost 10 bases and the J gene lost 4 bases, with 13 bases spanning the gap. The CDR3 is 12 residues long. Germline V CDR1 and CDR2: MNHNS, SASEGT. The CDR3 sequence: CATRTAGTEAFF. The CDR3 coding sequence is TGTGCCACTAGGACGGCGGGCACTGAAGCTTTCTTT.

This clonotype is a singleton in its sample. This chain links TRBV6-2 or TRBV6-3 with TRBJ1-5; TRBD1 is a possible D gene (6 bases). Germline V gene sequence: CDR1 MNHEY, CDR2 SVGEGT. CDR3 length: 14 residues. With 7 bases removed from V and 11 bases from J, the gap between germline ends came to 21 bases. The CDR3 here is CASKDWDTMGAQHF. The CDR3 nucleotides are TGTGCCAGCAAAGACTGGGACACCATGGGAGCCCAGCATTTT.

The sample holds a few counts of this clonotype. The rearrangement joins TRBV7-6 to TRBJ1-6; D remains unclear. The CDR3 extends over 14 amino acids. V was trimmed by 0 bases and J by 7 bases, leaving 7 bases between them. The germline V gene encodes CDR1 SGHVS and CDR2 FNYEAQ. CDR3 in DNA: TGTGCCAGCAGCTTAGCGCTGCAGAATTCACCCCTCCACTTT. Protein sequence: CASSLALQNSPLHF.

V usage is TRBV7-2 and J usage is TRBJ1-2; D gene ambiguous. Trimming removed 4 bases at V and 0 bases at J, with 6 bases between. The CDR3 length is 13 residues. Germline V lookup: CDR1 SGHTA, CDR2 FQGNSA. CDR3 coding DNA: TGTGCCAGCAGCTACACAACTAACTATGGCTACACCTTC. Amino acids: CASSYTTNYGYTF.

This chain joins TRBV10-3 and TRBJ2-3; 9 nucleotides align to TRBD2. Germline loops: CDR1 ENHRY, CDR2 SYGVKD. The V segment lost 4 bases and the J segment 2 bases; nucleotides outside the gene matches: 4. The CDR3 runs to 15 residues. Written as DNA, the CDR3 is TGTGCCATCAGTGCAGCGGGGGGCCCCACAGATACGCAGTATTTT. It yields the protein CAISAAGGPTDTQYF.

In its sample, this clonotype was seen many times. This sequence joins TRBV7-2 and TRBJ2-3; no definite D call. Germline-derived CDR1 and CDR2 are SGHTA and FQGNSA. Trimming shortened V by 1 base and J by 4 bases, and 6 bases separated the two germline ends. The CDR3 contains 13 residues. CDR3 loop: CASSLDRADTQYF. The CDR3 region has the DNA TGTGCCAGCAGCTTAGACAGAGCAGATACGCAGTATTTT.

There are a few counts of this clonotype. This chain connects TRBV4-1 to TRBJ1-2; D unclear. The CDR3 contains 15 residues. Looked up from germline, CDR1 is MGHRA and CDR2 is YSYEKL. With 4 bases removed from V and 4 bases from J, the gap between germline ends came to 16 bases. CDR3 protein: CASSPTGLAGYGYTF. CDR3 nucleotides: TGCGCCAGCAGCCCAACCGGGTTGGCGGGCTATGGCTACACCTTC.

The chain couples TRBV7-2 to TRBJ2-7; D is uncertain. V was pared by 1 base and J by 0 bases, with 13 bases between. From germline, CDR1 is SGHTA and CDR2 FQGNSA. CDR3 length equals 16 residues. CDR3 residues: CASSLELGGSSYEQYF. In DNA, the CDR3 is TGTGCCAGCAGCTTAGAATTAGGCGGAAGCTCCTACGAGCAGTACTTC.

The rearrangement joins TRBV27 to TRBJ1-2, with a possible D match to TRBD1 (6 bases). This CDR3 spans 14 amino acids. The germline V and J ends were trimmed by 0 bases and 4 bases, with 9 bases remaining between them. The germline CDR1 and CDR2 sequences are MNHEY and SMNVEV (reference sequence). The CDR3 nucleotides read TGTGCCAGCAGTTTATCGACAGGAACCTATGGCTACACCTTC. It encodes CASSLSTGTYGYTF.

This clonotype came up a few times. This chain connects TRBV15 to TRBJ2-7, with D possibly TRBD1 on 6 matching bases. Germline-derived CDR1 and CDR2 are LNHNV and YYDKDF (reference sequence). Trimming stripped 2 bases from V and 2 bases from J, with 10 bases between. The CDR3 has 14 residues. CDR3 residues: CATSRNSGAYEQYF. CDR3 nucleotide sequence: TGTGCCACCAGCAGAAACTCAGGGGCCTACGAGCAGTACTTC.

The table lists this clonotype with a few counts. This likely comes from a read error, as the CDR3 has no conserved phenylalanine or tryptophan at its end. It is unclear where the CDR3 begins or ends on the DNA, so no DNA is shown, and the CDR3 is as TCRdb lists it. The gene calls are TRBV7-9 and TRBJ2-7; the D call in the table, TRBD1, was not verified against the DNA. Counting both end residues, the CDR3 totals 12 amino acids. Per the germline V gene, CDR1 is SEHNR and CDR2 is FQNEAQ (reference sequence). CDR3 residues: CASSESTATLFI.